Each of the 7 T cell receptor beta chains below was sequenced from the same sample in a study of memory B cells and T cells in multiple sclerosis. TCRdb's copy holds only in-frame clones and misses some; the assay was immunoSEQ multiplex PCR. The table records approximately 32,000 clones, about 84% of them present only once. After stimulus-free culture, autoproliferating CFSE-dim and non-proliferating CFSE-high T cells were sequenced separately. Replicate wells were pooled after 6 to 8 days of stimulus-free culture of under 5.5x10^7 CFSE-labeled PBMCs. No antigens are known for them. Sequencing was done on a sample of PBMCs from blood kept in culture. The source of these receptors is a human donor with multiple sclerosis.

The chain joins TRBV5-1 to TRBJ1-1, with D possibly TRBD1 on 5 matching bases. This CDR3 region has 14 residues. CDR1 and CDR2 (germline): SGHRS, YFSETQ. V was clipped by 4 bases and J by 1 base, with 11 bases between them. The CDR3 region has the DNA TGCGCCAGCAGCCGACAGACAGCGAACACTGAAGCTTTCTTT. Protein: CASSRQTANTEAFF.

The chain couples TRBV4-1 to TRBJ2-7; the D gene is possibly TRBD2 (5 bases). CDR1 and CDR2 (germline): MGHRA, YSYEKL. V lost 4 bases to trimming and J lost 7 bases, with 23 bases between them. The CDR3 covers 16 residues. The CDR3 sequence is CASSPRIGLSPREQYF. The CDR3 bases are TGCGCCAGCAGCCCAAGGATCGGACTCTCCCCTAGGGAGCAGTACTTC.

This clone appeared once. The chain carries TRBV5-4 and TRBJ1-2, with D possibly being TRBD1 (6 bases). V was clipped by 1 base and J by 2 bases, with 9 bases between them. In germline, CDR1 is SGHNT, CDR2 YYREEE (reference sequence). CDR3 length: 14 amino acids. CDR3 DNA sequence: TGTGCCAGCAGCTTGAACCAGGGGAACTATGGCTACACCTTC. Translation: CASSLNQGNYGYTF.

This chain uses TRBV4-1 with TRBJ2-7; D gene unclear. The CDR3 contains 14 residues. With 1 base removed from V and 2 bases from J, the gap between germline ends came to 9 bases. CDR1 MGHRA and CDR2 YSYEKL come from the germline V gene. CDR3 residues: CASSQVGLAYEQYF. CDR3 nucleotide sequence: TGCGCCAGCAGCCAAGTCGGCCTAGCCTACGAGCAGTACTTC.

The chain carries TRBV19 and TRBJ1-1, with D unresolved. The CDR3 extends over 13 amino acids. Germline V gives CDR1 LNHDA, CDR2 SQIVND (reference sequence). V lost 6 bases to trimming and J lost 3 bases, with 11 bases between them. The CDR3 DNA sequence: TGTGCCAGTAGGGCCATGGAGCACACTGAAGCTTTCTTT. Its protein is CASRAMEHTEAFF.

J is TRBJ2-7 and V is TRBV5-6; D perhaps matches TRBD2 (6 bases). Germline CDR1 and CDR2: SGHDT and YYEEEE. The CDR3 contains 15 residues. The germline V and J ends were trimmed by 0 bases and 2 bases, with 12 bases remaining between them. As DNA, the CDR3 is TGTGCCAGCAGCTTGGGGGGCGGGGCTGCCTACGAGCAGTACTTC. Its translation is CASSLGGGAAYEQYF.

This clone was observed a few times. The CDR3 DNA sequence: TGTGCCAGCAACCCCGGGACAGCTTACTCCTACGAGCAGTACTTC. Translated, it gives CASNPGTAYSYEQYF. The rearrangement joins TRBV6-5 to TRBJ2-7; 7 nucleotides agree with TRBD1. V lost 7 bases and J lost 0; bases outside the gene matches: 9. Germline CDR1 reads MNHEY; CDR2 reads SVGAGI. The CDR3 is made up of 15 amino acids.